This T cell receptor (beta chain) is from a study of T-cell reconstitution after alpha-beta-depleted transplantation in children. This sample's TCRbeta library carried unique molecular identifier barcodes. TCRdb ran MiXCR on the PCR reads and lists one entry per CDR3 protein. The table lists 600,000 to 800,000 distinct CDR3 sequences, approximately 14% of them singletons. V shed 4 bases and J shed 7 bases, with 17 bases lying between them. Germline V CDR1 and CDR2: MDHEN, SYDVKM. CDR3 size: 14 residues. Regarding the study as a whole: TCRbeta diversity was high at day 60 in some patients (a result of surviving recipient T cells and thymic progenitors). A year post-transplant, T-cell counts and diversity derived mostly from newly produced T cells.

Comment on this clonotype: Its antigen is currently unknown.

The chain combines TRBV28 with TRBJ2-7, with D perhaps given as TRBD1 or TRBD2 (5 bases each). Sequenced material: PBMCs, taken before TCRalphabeta/CD19-depleted stem cell transplant. The sequence was obtained from a girl aged 2 to 9 with congenital amegakaryocytic thrombocytopenia, due to receive a stem cell transplant. CDR3 sequence: CASSSIPGPAEQYF. As DNA, the CDR3 is TGTGCCAGCAGTTCGATACCGGGACCGGCGGAGCAGTACTTC. Based on the CDR3 plus reference TRBV28 and TRBJ2-7, the full variable domain is DVKVTQSSRYLVKRTGEKVFLECVQDMDHENMFWYRQDPGLGLRLIYFSYDVKMKEKGDIPEGYSVSREKKERFSLILESASTNQTSMYLCASSSIPGPAEQYFGPGTRLTVT.